A selection of T cell receptor beta chains follows, all from one sample in a study of blood T cell repertoires in COVID-19. Clones were read by immunoSEQ multiplex PCR, and TCRdb kept only the in-frame ones, dropping some. Here the sample spans fewer than 200,000 clones, approximately 86% being singletons. Sequencing used peripheral blood. These TCRs come from a woman in her forties with COVID-19, enrolled during active disease. The CDR3 runs from the conserved cysteine through the conserved F or W. The order of the fields is D gene, clone size, J gene, V gene, CDR3 protein, CDR3 DNA. The D gene is left open where the match is weak. The size of a clone is reported for some rows only, either as once, few or many, or as a class for expanded clones.

>NA|NA|TRBJ2-3|TRBV6-4
CASKEAAAGDTQYF
TGTGCCAGCAAGGAAGCGGCCGCAGGAGATACGCAGTATTTT
>TRBD2|NA|TRBJ2-7|TRBV28
CASSPGLVSYEQYF
TGTGCCAGCAGCCCTGGACTAGTATCCTACGAGCAGTACTTC
>NA|once|TRBJ2-2|TRBV5-8
CASSLNSPGYTGELFF
TGTGCCAGCAGCCTTAATTCCCCAGGATACACCGGGGAGCTGTTTTTT
>NA|NA|TRBJ1-2|TRBV27
CASRTPAGANYGYTF
TGTGCCAGCAGAACCCCCGCAGGGGCTAACTATGGCTACACCTTC
>TRBD2|NA|TRBJ2-7|TRBV11-3
CASSLLGTSGDYEQYF
TGTGCCAGCAGCCTACTGGGGACTAGCGGTGACTACGAGCAGTACTTC
>NA|NA|TRBJ1-6|TRBV15
CATGGDDNSPLHF
TGTGCCACCGGAGGGGATGATAATTCACCCCTCCACTTT
>NA|NA|TRBJ1-5|TRBV18
CASSPAGREGGPQHF
TGTGCCAGCTCACCCGCCGGCCGGGAGGGGGGACCCCAGCATTTT
>NA|NA|TRBJ2-5|TRBV6-6
CASSYGSTTQETQYF
TGTGCCAGCAGTTACGGTAGCACCACCCAAGAGACCCAGTACTTC
>NA|NA|TRBJ2-7|TRBV14
CASSPRDSYEQYF
TGTGCCAGCAGCCCACGAGACTCCTACGAGCAGTACTTC
>TRBD1|NA|TRBJ1-2|TRBV5-6
CASSLGTGGYTF
TGTGCCAGCAGCTTGGGGACAGGAGGCTACACCTTC
>TRBD1|NA|TRBJ1-3|TRBV7-6
CASSLDRGPAGNTIYF
TGTGCCAGCAGCTTAGACAGGGGGCCGGCTGGAAACACCATATATTTT
>NA|NA|TRBJ2-1|TRBV15
CATSREAGYNEQFF
TGTGCCACCAGCAGAGAAGCGGGCTACAATGAGCAGTTCTTC
>NA|NA|TRBJ2-5|TRBV12-3/TRBV12-4
CASSAGTGETQYF
TGTGCCAGCAGTGCCGGGACTGGAGAGACCCAGTACTTC
>TRBD1|NA|TRBJ2-4|TRBV5-6
CASSPGQRIAKNIQYF
TGTGCCAGCAGCCCGGGACAGCGAATAGCCAAAAACATTCAGTACTTC
>TRBD1|few|TRBJ2-5|TRBV6-5
CASSRRTGLETQYF
TGTGCCAGCAGCCGTAGGACAGGGTTAGAGACCCAGTACTTC
>TRBD1|NA|TRBJ2-5|TRBV15
CATSRVGQNSETQYF
TGTGCCACCAGCAGAGTGGGACAGAATTCCGAGACCCAGTACTTC
>TRBD1|NA|TRBJ1-2|TRBV9
CASSATQGDYGYTF
TGTGCCAGCAGCGCAACACAGGGGGACTATGGCTACACCTTC
>NA|NA|TRBJ1-5|TRBV25-1
CASQGVGNQPQHF
TGTGCCAGCCAAGGGGTTGGAAATCAGCCCCAGCATTTT
>NA|few|TRBJ1-1|TRBV12-3/TRBV12-4
CASSPQRRTEAFF
TGTGCCAGCAGTCCACAGAGGAGGACTGAAGCTTTCTTT
>NA|NA|TRBJ1-5|TRBV23-1
CASSPFRGCQPQHF
TGCGCCAGCAGTCCCTTCAGGGGTTGTCAGCCCCAGCATTTT
>TRBD2|NA|TRBJ2-1|TRBV6-5
CASSYSIGRWGNEQFF
TGTGCCAGCAGTTACTCGATCGGGAGGTGGGGCAATGAGCAGTTCTTC
>NA|NA|TRBJ1-3|TRBV29-1
CSVVLPGGNTIYF
TGCAGCGTTGTGCTTCCGGGAGGAAACACCATATATTTT
>TRBD1|NA|TRBJ2-7|TRBV28
CASSSMTGAYEQYF
TGTGCCAGCAGTTCAATGACAGGGGCGTACGAGCAGTACTTC
>TRBD1|once|TRBJ1-2|TRBV30
CAWSAGTGGRTVTGYGYTF
TGTGCCTGGAGCGCGGGGACAGGGGGAAGGACAGTGACGGGCTATGGCTACACCTTC
>TRBD2|NA|TRBJ2-3|TRBV9
CASSPQPGLGTDTQYF
TGTGCCAGCAGCCCCCAACCGGGACTAGGCACAGATACGCAGTATTTT
>TRBD2|NA|TRBJ2-5|TRBV7-2
CASSPGYGGVRETQYF
TGTGCCAGCAGCCCAGGTTACGGGGGGGTCAGAGAGACCCAGTACTTC
>TRBD1|many|TRBJ1-6|TRBV30
CAWGDRGNSPLHF
TGTGCCTGGGGGGACAGGGGGAATTCACCCCTCCACTTT
>NA|NA|TRBJ1-5|TRBV15
CATSREQISSNQPQHF
TGTGCCACCAGCAGAGAACAGATAAGTAGCAATCAGCCCCAGCATTTT
>TRBD1|NA|TRBJ2-1|TRBV7-6
CASSLAWGQGNEQFF
TGTGCCAGCAGCTTAGCGTGGGGACAGGGGAATGAGCAGTTCTTC
>NA|NA|TRBJ2-5|TRBV6-5
CASSQSTSWETQYF
TGTGCCAGCAGTCAGAGTACTAGCTGGGAGACCCAGTACTTC
>NA|NA|TRBJ1-2|TRBV30
CAWSPLYGYTF
TGTGCCTGGAGCCCCCTCTATGGCTACACCTTC
>NA|NA|TRBJ2-1|TRBV7-9
CASSLVGLGNLKNYNEQFF
TGTGCCAGCAGCTTAGTTGGTCTAGGAAATTTAAAAAACTACAATGAGCAGTTCTTC
>TRBD1|NA|TRBJ1-3|TRBV5-1
CASSPTGNIGNTIYF
TGCGCCAGCAGCCCGACAGGGAATATCGGAAACACCATATATTTT
>TRBD2|once|TRBJ2-1|TRBV3-1/TRBV3-2
CASSQDWREGGNEQFF
TGTGCCAGCAGCCAAGATTGGCGGGAGGGCGGGAATGAGCAGTTCTTC
>TRBD2|NA|TRBJ2-1|TRBV19
CASSPGLDNEQFF
TGTGCCAGTAGTCCGGGACTAGACAATGAGCAGTTCTTC
>TRBD2|NA|TRBJ2-5|TRBV25-1
CASSEFSSAGGETQYF
TGTGCCAGCAGTGAATTCTCATCCGCGGGAGGAGAGACCCAGTACTTC
>TRBD2|few|TRBJ2-1|TRBV2
CASTNSGLSYNEQFF
TGTGCCAGCACAAATAGCGGGCTGTCCTACAATGAGCAGTTCTTC
>TRBD1|NA|TRBJ1-2|TRBV2
CASLPGGGGYTF
TGTGCCAGCTTACCAGGGGGCGGGGGCTACACCTTC
>TRBD1|NA|TRBJ1-2|TRBV28
CASYSRDSNQEGDGYTF
TGTGCGAGCTATTCCCGGGACAGCAATCAAGAGGGGGATGGCTACACCTTC
>NA|NA|TRBJ1-1|TRBV14
CASSQGYEAFF
TGTGCCAGCAGCCAGGGCTATGAAGCTTTCTTT
>TRBD2|few|TRBJ2-1|TRBV24-1
CATSDPGTSGGQRNEQFF
TGTGCCACCAGTGATCCCGGGACTAGCGGGGGCCAAAGGAATGAGCAGTTCTTC
>TRBD2|NA|TRBJ2-5|TRBV2
CASSDAGGQETQYF
TGTGCCAGCAGTGATGCGGGGGGCCAAGAGACCCAGTACTTC
>NA|NA|TRBJ2-2|TRBV7-3
CASSPRGSGNTGELFF
TGTGCCAGCAGCCCCCGAGGTAGCGGGAACACCGGGGAGCTGTTTTTT
>TRBD1|NA|TRBJ1-1|TRBV14
CASSQDEGAGAFF
TGTGCCAGCAGCCAAGATGAGGGGGCGGGGGCTTTCTTT
>TRBD2|NA|TRBJ2-1|TRBV27
CASRDAGENEQFF
TGTGCCAGCCGGGATGCGGGGGAAAATGAGCAGTTCTTC
>NA|NA|TRBJ1-5|TRBV28
CASSLPLQPQHF
TGTGCCAGCAGTTTACCCTTACAGCCCCAGCATTTT
>NA|NA|TRBJ2-2|TRBV9
CASSATGTGELFF
TGTGCCAGCAGCGCCACAGGCACCGGGGAGCTGTTTTTT
>NA|once|TRBJ2-3|TRBV4-2
CASSQAGTTDTQYF
TGTGCCAGCAGCCAAGCGGGAACCACAGATACGCAGTATTTT
>NA|NA|TRBJ2-1|TRBV30
CAWSKQGYAEQFF
TGTGCCTGGAGTAAGCAGGGGTACGCTGAGCAGTTCTTC
>NA|NA|TRBJ2-5|TRBV5-1
CASSFGLAETQYF
TGCGCCAGCAGCTTTGGTCTGGCAGAGACCCAGTACTTC
>NA|NA|TRBJ1-1|TRBV3-1/TRBV3-2
CASSPLDRMNTEAFF
TGTGCCAGCAGCCCCTTAGACAGAATGAACACTGAAGCTTTCTTT
>NA|NA|TRBJ1-2|TRBV7-9
CASSLSAVYAGYTF
TGTGCCAGCAGCTTAAGCGCGGTATATGCGGGCTACACCTTC
>NA|NA|TRBJ2-6|TRBV27
CASSLSGGLISGANVLTF
TGTGCCAGCAGTTTATCTGGGGGACTCATATCTGGGGCCAACGTCCTGACTTTC
>NA|NA|TRBJ2-2|TRBV2
CASSVGGKPAGELFF
TGTGCCAGCAGTGTTGGGGGCAAGCCGGCCGGGGAGCTGTTTTTT
>TRBD1|NA|TRBJ1-4|TRBV5-4
CASSLTGGGEKLFF
TGTGCCAGCAGCTTGACAGGGGGTGGTGAAAAACTGTTTTTT
>NA|NA|TRBJ1-2|TRBV19
CASSIYVANFYGYTF
TGTGCCAGTAGTATCTATGTCGCCAATTTTTATGGCTACACCTTC
>NA|NA|TRBJ2-1|TRBV14
CASSRGYYNEQFF
TGTGCCAGCAGCCGAGGATATTACAATGAGCAGTTCTTC
>TRBD1|NA|TRBJ2-5|TRBV30
CAWDRGEKTQYF
TGTGCCTGGGACAGGGGTGAAAAGACCCAGTACTTC
>TRBD1|NA|TRBJ1-4|TRBV28
CASSQGEAWGVKLFF
TGTGCCAGCAGCCAGGGGGAGGCCTGGGGCGTAAAACTGTTTTTT